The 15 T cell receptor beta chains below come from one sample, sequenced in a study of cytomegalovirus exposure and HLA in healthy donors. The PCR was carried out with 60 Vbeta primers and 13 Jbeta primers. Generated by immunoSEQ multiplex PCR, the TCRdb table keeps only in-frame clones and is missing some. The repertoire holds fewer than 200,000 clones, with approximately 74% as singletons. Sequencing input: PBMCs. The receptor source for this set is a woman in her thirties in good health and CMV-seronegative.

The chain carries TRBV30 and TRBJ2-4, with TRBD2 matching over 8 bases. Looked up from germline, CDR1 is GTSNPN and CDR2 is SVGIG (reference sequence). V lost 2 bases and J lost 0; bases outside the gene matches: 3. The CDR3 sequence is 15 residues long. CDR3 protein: CAWSRLAGAKNIQYF. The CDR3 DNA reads TGTGCCTGGAGTAGGCTAGCGGGAGCCAAAAACATTCAGTACTTC.

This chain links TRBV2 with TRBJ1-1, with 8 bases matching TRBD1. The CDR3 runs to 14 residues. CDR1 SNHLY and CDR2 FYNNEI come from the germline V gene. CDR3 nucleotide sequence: TGTGCTTGTACAGGGGGGTTCATGAACACTGAAGCTTTCTTT. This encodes CACTGGFMNTEAFF.

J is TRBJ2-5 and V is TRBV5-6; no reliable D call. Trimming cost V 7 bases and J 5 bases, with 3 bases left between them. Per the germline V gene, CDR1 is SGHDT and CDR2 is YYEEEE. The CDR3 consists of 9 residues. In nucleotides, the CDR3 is TGTGCCAGCTATGAGACCCAGTACTTC. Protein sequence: CASYETQYF.

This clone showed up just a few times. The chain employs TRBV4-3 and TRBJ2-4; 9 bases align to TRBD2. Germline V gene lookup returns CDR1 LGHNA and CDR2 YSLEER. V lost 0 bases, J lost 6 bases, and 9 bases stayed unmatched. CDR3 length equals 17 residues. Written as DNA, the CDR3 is TGCGCCAGCAGCCAAGATCAGAGTAGCGGGAGAGTAAACATTCAGTACTTC. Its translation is CASSQDQSSGRVNIQYF.

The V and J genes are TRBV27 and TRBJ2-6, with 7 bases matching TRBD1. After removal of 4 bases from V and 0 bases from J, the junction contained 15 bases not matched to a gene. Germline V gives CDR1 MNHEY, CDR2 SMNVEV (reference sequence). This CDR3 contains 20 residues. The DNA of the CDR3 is TGTGCCAGCAGTTCTTCCCTAGGACAGGACTTCTTCTCTGGGGCCAACGTCCTGACTTTC. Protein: CASSSSLGQDFFSGANVLTF.

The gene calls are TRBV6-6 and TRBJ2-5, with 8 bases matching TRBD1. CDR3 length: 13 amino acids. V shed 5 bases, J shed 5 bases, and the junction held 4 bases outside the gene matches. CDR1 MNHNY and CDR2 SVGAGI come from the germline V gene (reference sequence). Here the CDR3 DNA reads TGTGCCAGCAGTGTGACAGGGGAGGAGACCCAGTACTTC. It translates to CASSVTGEETQYF.

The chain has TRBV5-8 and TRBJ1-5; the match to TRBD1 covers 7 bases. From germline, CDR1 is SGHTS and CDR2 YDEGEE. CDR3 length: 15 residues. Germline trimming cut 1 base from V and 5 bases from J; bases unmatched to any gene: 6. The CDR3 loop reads CASSLSDRVDQPQHF. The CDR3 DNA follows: TGTGCCAGCAGCTTGAGCGACAGGGTGGATCAGCCCCAGCATTTT.

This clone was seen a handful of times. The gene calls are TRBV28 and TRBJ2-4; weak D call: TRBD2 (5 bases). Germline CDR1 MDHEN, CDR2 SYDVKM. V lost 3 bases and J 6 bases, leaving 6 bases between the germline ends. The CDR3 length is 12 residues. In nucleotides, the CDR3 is TGTGCCAGCAGTTTTACTAGAAACATTCAGTACTTC. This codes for CASSFTRNIQYF.

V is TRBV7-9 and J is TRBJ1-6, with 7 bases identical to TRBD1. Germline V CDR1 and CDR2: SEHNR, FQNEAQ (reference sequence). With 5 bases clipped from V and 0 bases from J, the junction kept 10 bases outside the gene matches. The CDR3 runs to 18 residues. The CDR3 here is CASSPQQGSSSYNSPLHF. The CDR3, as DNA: TGTGCCAGCAGCCCGCAACAGGGGTCGAGCTCCTATAATTCACCCCTCCACTTT.

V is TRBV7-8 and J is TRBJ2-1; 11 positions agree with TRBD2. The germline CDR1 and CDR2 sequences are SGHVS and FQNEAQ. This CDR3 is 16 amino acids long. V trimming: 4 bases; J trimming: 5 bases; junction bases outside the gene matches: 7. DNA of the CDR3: TGTGCCAGCAGCTCTGCACTAGCGGGAGATCACAATGAGCAGTTCTTC. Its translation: CASSSALAGDHNEQFF. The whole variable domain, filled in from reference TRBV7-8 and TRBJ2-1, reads GAGVSQSPRYKVAKRGQDVALRCDPISGHVSLFWYQQALGQGPEFLTYFQNEAQLDKSGLPSDRFFAERPEGSVSTLKIQRTQQEDSAVYLCASSSALAGDHNEQFFGPGTRLTVL.

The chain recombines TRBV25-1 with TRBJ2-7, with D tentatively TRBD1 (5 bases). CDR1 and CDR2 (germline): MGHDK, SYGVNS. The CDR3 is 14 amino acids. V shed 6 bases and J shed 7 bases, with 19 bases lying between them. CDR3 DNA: TGTGCCAGCAGACCAGGGTGCCTAGGGTCAGAGCAGTACTTC. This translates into CASRPGCLGSEQYF.

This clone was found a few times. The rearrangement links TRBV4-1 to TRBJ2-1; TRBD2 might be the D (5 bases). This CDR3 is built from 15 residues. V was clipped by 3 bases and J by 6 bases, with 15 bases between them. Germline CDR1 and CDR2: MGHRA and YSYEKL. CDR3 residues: CASSHPWGAGNEQFF. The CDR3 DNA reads TGCGCCAGCAGCCACCCCTGGGGAGCCGGCAATGAGCAGTTCTTC.

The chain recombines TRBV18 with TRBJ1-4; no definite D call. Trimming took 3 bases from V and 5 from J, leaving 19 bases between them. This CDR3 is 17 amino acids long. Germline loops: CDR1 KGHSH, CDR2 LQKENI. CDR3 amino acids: CASSPFFSAAGNEKLFF. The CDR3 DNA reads TGTGCCAGCTCACCTTTTTTTTCGGCCGCAGGCAATGAAAAACTGTTTTTT.

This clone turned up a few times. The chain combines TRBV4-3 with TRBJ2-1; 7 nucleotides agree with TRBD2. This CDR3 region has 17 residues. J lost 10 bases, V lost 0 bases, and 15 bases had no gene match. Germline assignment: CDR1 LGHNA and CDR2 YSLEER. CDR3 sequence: CASSQDQELALTGEQFF. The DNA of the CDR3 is TGCGCCAGCAGCCAAGATCAGGAACTAGCGCTTACCGGGGAGCAGTTCTTC.

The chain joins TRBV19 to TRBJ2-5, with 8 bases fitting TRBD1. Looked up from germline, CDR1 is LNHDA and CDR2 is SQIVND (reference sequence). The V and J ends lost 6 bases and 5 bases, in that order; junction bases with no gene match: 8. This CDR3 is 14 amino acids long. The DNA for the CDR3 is TGTGCCAGTAGACACCGGGACAGGTGGGAGACCCAGTACTTC. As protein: CASRHRDRWETQYF.